These 4 T cell receptor beta chains came from one sample sequenced in a study of shared clonotypes between healthy human individuals. The protocol was immunoSEQ multiplex PCR, while the TCRdb copy is restricted to in-frame clones and leaves out a portion. Here the sample spans some 1,100,000 clones, around 78% being singletons. Sample: memory CD4+ T cells from PBMCs. Subset here: CD45RA-negative fraction. All receptors come from a man between 18 and 29 years old in good health. Some clones in this sample may be carry-over from other donors' samples.

The gene calls are TRBV7-3 and TRBJ2-3; 7 bases align to TRBD2. V shed 3 bases and J 2 bases; nucleotides not matched to a gene: 5. Germline V gene sequence: CDR1 SGHTA, CDR2 FQGTGA. CDR3 length: 15 residues. CDR3 nucleotides: TGTGCCAGCAGCTTTTTTAGCGGGCCCACAGATACGCAGTATTTT. It translates to CASSFFSGPTDTQYF.

This clone was observed at least ten times. The chain combines TRBV19 with TRBJ2-7; TRBD1 or TRBD2 may be the D gene (5 bases each). V was pared by 5 bases and J by 2 bases, with 13 bases between. The CDR3 has 14 amino acids. Germline CDR1 reads LNHDA; CDR2 reads SQIVND (reference sequence). The chain's CDR3 is CASSSRDGAYEQYF. CDR3 in DNA: TGTGCCAGTAGTTCCCGGGACGGAGCCTACGAGCAGTACTTC.

V gene TRBV7-2 combines with J gene TRBJ2-3; a possible D gene is TRBD2 (6 bases). This CDR3 contains 16 residues. The germline V gene has CDR1 SGHTA and CDR2 FQGNSA. Deletions cut 0 bases from V and 1 base from J, with 11 bases between. The CDR3 reads CASSLAYGSGTDTQYF. The CDR3 DNA sequence: TGTGCCAGCAGCTTAGCGTACGGGAGCGGCACAGATACGCAGTATTTT.

In DNA form, the CDR3 reads TGTGCCAGCCATGGACAGGGCTCGGGTGGCTACACCTTC. This codes for CASHGQGSGGYTF. V usage is TRBV2 and J usage is TRBJ1-2, with 8 bases aligning to TRBD1. The J segment lost 7 bases and the V segment lost 8 bases, leaving 9 bases of the junction unmatched. This CDR3 contains 13 residues. Germline V gene data show CDR1 as SNHLY and CDR2 as FYNNEI.